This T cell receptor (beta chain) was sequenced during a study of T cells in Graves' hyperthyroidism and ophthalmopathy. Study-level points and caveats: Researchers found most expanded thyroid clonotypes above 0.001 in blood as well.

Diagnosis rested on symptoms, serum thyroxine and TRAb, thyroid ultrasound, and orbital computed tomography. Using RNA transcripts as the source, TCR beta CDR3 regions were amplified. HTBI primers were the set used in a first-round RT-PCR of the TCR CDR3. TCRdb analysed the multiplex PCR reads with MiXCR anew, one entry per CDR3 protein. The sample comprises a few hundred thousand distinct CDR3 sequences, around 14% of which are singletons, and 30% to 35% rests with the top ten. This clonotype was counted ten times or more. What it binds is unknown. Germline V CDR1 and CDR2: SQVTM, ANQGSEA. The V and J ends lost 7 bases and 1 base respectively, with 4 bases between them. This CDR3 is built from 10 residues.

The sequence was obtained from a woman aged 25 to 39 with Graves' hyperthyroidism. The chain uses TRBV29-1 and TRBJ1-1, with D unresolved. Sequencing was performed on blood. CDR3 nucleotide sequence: TGCAGCGCTCAGAACACTGAAGCTTTCTTT. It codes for CSAQNTEAFF.